This T cell receptor (beta chain) was found in a study of T cell repertoires in cytomegalovirus infection. Concerning this clonotype itself: The antigen remains undetermined.

TCRdb ran MiXCR on the reads and lists one entry per CDR3 protein. The sample lists under 150,000 distinct CDR3 sequences, roughly 25% occurring once. CDR3 length equals 17 residues. Trimming at V came to 5 bases and at J to 0 bases, leaving 6 bases not matched to a gene. The germline CDR1 and CDR2 sequences are SGHVS and FNYEAQ. The sequenced sample was PBMCs, sequenced either directly or after in vitro stimulation (not recorded which). This chain connects TRBV7-6 to TRBJ2-6; the match to TRBD1 covers 8 bases. The TCR comes from a human donor in good health (CMV status not recorded). Some clones in this sample may be carry-over from other donors' samples. CDR3: CASSMGQVFSGANVLTF. CDR3 DNA: TGTGCCAGCAGCATGGGACAGGTTTTCTCTGGGGCCAACGTCCTGACTTTC.